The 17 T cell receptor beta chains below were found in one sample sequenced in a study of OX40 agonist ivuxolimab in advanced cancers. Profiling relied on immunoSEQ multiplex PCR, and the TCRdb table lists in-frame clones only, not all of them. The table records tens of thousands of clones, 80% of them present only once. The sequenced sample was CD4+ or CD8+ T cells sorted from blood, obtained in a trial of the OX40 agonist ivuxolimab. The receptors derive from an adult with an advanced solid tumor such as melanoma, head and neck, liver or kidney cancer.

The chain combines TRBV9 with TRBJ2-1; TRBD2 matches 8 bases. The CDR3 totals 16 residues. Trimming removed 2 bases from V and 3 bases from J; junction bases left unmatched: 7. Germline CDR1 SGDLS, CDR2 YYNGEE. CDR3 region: CASSVPSGGNYNEQFF. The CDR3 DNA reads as TGTGCCAGCAGCGTTCCAAGCGGGGGAAACTACAATGAGCAGTTCTTC.

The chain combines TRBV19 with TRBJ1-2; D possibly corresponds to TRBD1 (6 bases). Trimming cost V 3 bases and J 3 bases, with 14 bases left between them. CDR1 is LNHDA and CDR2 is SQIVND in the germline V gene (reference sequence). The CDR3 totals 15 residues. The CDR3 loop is CASSIGARGYYGYTF. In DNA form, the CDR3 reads TGTGCCAGTAGTATCGGTGCCAGGGGTTACTATGGCTACACCTTC.

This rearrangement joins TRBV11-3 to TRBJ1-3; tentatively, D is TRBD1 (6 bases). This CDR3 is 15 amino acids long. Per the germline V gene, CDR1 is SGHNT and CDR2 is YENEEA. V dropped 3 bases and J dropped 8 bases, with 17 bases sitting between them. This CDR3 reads CASSLGTGSFDTIYF. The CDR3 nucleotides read TGTGCCAGCAGCTTGGGAACAGGGAGTTTCGACACCATATATTTT.

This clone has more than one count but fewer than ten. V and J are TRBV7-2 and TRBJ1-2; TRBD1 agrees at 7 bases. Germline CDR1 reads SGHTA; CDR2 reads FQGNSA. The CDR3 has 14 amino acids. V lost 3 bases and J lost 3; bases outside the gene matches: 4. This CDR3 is CASSLTGLDYGYTF. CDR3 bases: TGTGCCAGCAGCTTGACAGGGTTGGACTATGGCTACACCTTC.

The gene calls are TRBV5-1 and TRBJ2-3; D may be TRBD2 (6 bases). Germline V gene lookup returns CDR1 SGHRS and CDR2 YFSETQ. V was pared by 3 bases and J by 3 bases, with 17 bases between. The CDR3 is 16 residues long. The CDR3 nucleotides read TGCGCCAGCAGCTGGGATTCAGGAGGGGAGACAGATACGCAGTATTTT. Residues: CASSWDSGGETDTQYF. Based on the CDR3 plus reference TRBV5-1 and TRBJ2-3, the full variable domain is KAGVTQTPRYLIKTRGQQVTLSCSPISGHRSVSWYQQTPGQGLQFLFEYFSETQRNKGNFPGRFSGRQFSNSRSEMNVSTLELGDSALYLCASSWDSGGETDTQYFGPGTRLTVL.

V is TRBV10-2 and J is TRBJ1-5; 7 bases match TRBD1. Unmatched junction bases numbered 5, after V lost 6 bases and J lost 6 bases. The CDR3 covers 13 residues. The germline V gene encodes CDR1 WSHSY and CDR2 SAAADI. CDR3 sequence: CASRAGGSQPQHF. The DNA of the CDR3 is TGCGCCAGCAGAGCAGGGGGGTCTCAGCCCCAGCATTTT.

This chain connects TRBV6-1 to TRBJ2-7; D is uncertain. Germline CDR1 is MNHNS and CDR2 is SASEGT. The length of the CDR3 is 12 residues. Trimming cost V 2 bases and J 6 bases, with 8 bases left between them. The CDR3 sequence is CASSERLSEQYF. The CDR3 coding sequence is TGTGCCAGCAGTGAAAGGTTAAGCGAGCAGTACTTC.

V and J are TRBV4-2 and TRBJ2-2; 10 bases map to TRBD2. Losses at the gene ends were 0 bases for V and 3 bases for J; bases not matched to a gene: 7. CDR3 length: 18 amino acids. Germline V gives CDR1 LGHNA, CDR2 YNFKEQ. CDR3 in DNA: TGTGCCAGCAGCCAAGATGAGCGGGGGGGCCGAGACACCGGGGAGCTGTTTTTT. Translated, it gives CASSQDERGGRDTGELFF.

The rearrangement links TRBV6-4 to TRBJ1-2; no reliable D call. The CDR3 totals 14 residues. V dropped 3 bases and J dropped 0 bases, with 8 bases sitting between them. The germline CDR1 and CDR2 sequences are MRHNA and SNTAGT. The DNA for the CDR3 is TGTGCCAGCAGTGAGACAAATACTAACTATGGCTACACCTTC. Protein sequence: CASSETNTNYGYTF.

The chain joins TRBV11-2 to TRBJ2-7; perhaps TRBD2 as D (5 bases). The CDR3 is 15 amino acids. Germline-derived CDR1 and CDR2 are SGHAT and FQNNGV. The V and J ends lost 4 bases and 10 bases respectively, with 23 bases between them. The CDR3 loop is CASSWTHDPALHQYF. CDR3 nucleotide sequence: TGTGCCAGCAGCTGGACTCACGACCCCGCATTACATCAGTACTTC.

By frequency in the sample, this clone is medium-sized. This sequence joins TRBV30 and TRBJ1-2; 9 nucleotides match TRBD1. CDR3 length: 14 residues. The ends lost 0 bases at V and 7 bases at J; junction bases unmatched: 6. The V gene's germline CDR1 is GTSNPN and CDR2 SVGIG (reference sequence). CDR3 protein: CAWSVQVTGGGYTF. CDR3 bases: TGTGCCTGGAGTGTACAGGTGACAGGGGGTGGCTACACCTTC.

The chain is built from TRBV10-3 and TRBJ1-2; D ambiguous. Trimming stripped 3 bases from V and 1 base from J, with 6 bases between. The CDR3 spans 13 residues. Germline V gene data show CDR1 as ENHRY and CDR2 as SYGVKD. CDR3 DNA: TGTGCCATCAGTGAAAAGAGTAACTATGGCTACACCTTC. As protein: CAISEKSNYGYTF.

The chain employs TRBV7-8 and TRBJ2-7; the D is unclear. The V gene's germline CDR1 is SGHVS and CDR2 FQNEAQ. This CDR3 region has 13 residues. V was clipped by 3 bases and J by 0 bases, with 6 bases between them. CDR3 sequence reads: CASSFGGSYEQYF. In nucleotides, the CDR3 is TGTGCCAGCAGCTTCGGCGGCTCCTACGAGCAGTACTTC. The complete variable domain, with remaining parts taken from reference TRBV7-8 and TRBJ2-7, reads GAGVSQSPRYKVAKRGQDVALRCDPISGHVSLFWYQQALGQGPEFLTYFQNEAQLDKSGLPSDRFFAERPEGSVSTLKIQRTQQEDSAVYLCASSFGGSYEQYFGPGTRLTVT.

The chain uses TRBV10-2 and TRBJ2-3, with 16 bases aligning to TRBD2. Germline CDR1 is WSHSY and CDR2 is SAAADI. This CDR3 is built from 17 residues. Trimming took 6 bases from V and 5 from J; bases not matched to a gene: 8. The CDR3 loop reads CASRVGTSGGVLDTQYF. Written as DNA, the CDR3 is TGCGCCAGCAGAGTTGGGACTAGCGGGGGGGTACTAGATACGCAGTATTTT.

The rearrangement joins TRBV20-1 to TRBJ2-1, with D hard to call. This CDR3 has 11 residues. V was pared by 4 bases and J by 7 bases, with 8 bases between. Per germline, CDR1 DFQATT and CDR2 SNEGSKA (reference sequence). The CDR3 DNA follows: TGCAGTGCTACCCGTGAGAATGAGCAGTTCTTC. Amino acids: CSATRENEQFF.

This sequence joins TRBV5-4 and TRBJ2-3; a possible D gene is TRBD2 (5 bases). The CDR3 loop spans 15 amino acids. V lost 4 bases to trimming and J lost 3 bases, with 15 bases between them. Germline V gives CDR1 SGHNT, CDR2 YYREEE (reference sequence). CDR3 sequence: CASSAGGGRTDTQYF. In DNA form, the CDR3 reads TGTGCCAGCAGCGCGGGCGGTGGGAGAACAGATACGCAGTATTTT.

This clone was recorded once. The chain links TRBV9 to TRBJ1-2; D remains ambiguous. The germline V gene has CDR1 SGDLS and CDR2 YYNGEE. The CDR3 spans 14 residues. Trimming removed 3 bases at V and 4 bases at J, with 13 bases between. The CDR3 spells CASSAGGGFYGYTF. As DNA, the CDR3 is TGTGCCAGCAGCGCGGGAGGTGGCTTCTATGGCTACACCTTC.